This T cell receptor (beta chain) was captured in a study of T-cell reconstitution after alpha-beta-depleted transplantation in children. Preparing the TCRbeta library involved the use of unique molecular identifiers. A single record per CDR3 protein comes from TCRdb applying MiXCR to the PCR reads. The data contain about 420,000 distinct CDR3 sequences, roughly a tenth of them singletons. This clonotype has ten or more counts. V lost 6 bases, J lost 4 bases, and 7 bases stayed unmatched. Germline CDR1 reads MNHEY; CDR2 reads SVGEGT. This CDR3 has 15 residues. The starting material was PBMCs from the stem cell graft donor, obtained from the stem cell graft. The clonotype originates from a human donor who donated a stem cell graft to a child with acute myeloid leukemia. V and J are TRBV6-2 or TRBV6-3 and TRBJ1-5; TRBD1 matches 9 bases. The CDR3 is CASSLMTGGNQPQHF. CDR3 in DNA: TGTGCCAGCAGCCTGATGACAGGGGGGAATCAGCCCCAGCATTTT.